The clone carrying this TCR beta chain was seen once. Its antigen is currently unknown. The sample belongs to a study of shared clonotypes between healthy human individuals. Profiling relied on immunoSEQ multiplex PCR, and the TCRdb table lists in-frame clones only, not all of them. The sample carries just over 2,000,000 clones, about 95% recorded once. Overall study results and limits: Enrolling few donors narrowed the genetic and exposure-history diversity that was represented.

The sequencing sample was made of naive CD4+ T cells sorted from blood. Noted subset: CD45RA+ positively selected. The receptor was isolated from a man younger than 30 in good health.

The CDR3 loop reads CASSTPANTEAFF. The CDR3 bases are TGTGCCAGCAGCACTCCAGCGAACACTGAAGCTTTCTTT. This chain links TRBV6-5 with TRBJ1-1; no reliable D call. This CDR3 contains 13 residues. The V gene's germline CDR1 is MNHEY and CDR2 SVGAGI. V dropped 6 bases and J dropped 1 base, with 9 bases sitting between them.